Sequencing of this T cell receptor beta chain was carried out in a study of cytomegalovirus exposure and HLA in healthy donors. A multiplex PCR was run with 60 Vbeta primers and 13 Jbeta primers. How the authors handled the data: A follow-up analysis tallied tens of millions of unique TCR beta chains, about 11 million shared. Repertoires were generated with immunoSEQ multiplex PCR, while TCRdb's copy carries only in-frame clones and drops some. That table supplies the V and J calls and clone size; D and trimming were determined from the DNA. The table lists 100,000 to 150,000 clones. This clonotype originated in a man aged 25-40 years in good health and CMV-seronegative. Input material: PBMCs.

The CDR3 DNA is TGTGCCAGCAGTTCACCAAACCAGAGGCATGAGCAGTTCTTC. Amino acids: CASSSPNQRHEQFF. The V gene is TRBV6-5, the J gene TRBJ2-1; D is uncertain. V lost 4 bases to trimming and J lost 8 bases, with 15 bases between them. This CDR3 is built from 14 residues. Germline V gene lookup returns CDR1 MNHEY and CDR2 SVGAGI.